The T cell receptor (beta chain) described here comes from a study of blood T cell repertoires in COVID-19. The wider study: The United States, Italy and Spain were the sources of the acute and convalescent COVID-19 samples. T cells, B-cell-depleted T cells, or PBMCs provided the cDNA or gDNA that served as material.

Source study methods: Using reference gene primer amplification, nucleated cell counts were estimated. Libraries were prepared by immunoSEQ multiplex PCR; TCRdb keeps only in-frame clonotypes and omits some of them. V and J calls and clone size are those listed in that table; D and trimming were worked out from the DNA. The sample has 400,000 or so clones, more than 85% seen once; the top ten hold around 3%. The sequence came from a human donor in a cohort sampled during active COVID-19. The sequenced sample was peripheral blood.

The CDR3 sequence: CSVEGQGVDTGELFF. In nucleotides, the CDR3 is TGCAGCGTTGAGGGACAGGGGGTGGACACCGGGGAGCTGTTTTTT. This sequence joins TRBV29-1 and TRBJ2-2; 11 positions agree with TRBD1. Germline values: CDR1 SQVTM, CDR2 ANQGSEA. J was trimmed by 3 bases and V by 3 bases; bases with no gene match: 3. The CDR3 runs to 15 residues.